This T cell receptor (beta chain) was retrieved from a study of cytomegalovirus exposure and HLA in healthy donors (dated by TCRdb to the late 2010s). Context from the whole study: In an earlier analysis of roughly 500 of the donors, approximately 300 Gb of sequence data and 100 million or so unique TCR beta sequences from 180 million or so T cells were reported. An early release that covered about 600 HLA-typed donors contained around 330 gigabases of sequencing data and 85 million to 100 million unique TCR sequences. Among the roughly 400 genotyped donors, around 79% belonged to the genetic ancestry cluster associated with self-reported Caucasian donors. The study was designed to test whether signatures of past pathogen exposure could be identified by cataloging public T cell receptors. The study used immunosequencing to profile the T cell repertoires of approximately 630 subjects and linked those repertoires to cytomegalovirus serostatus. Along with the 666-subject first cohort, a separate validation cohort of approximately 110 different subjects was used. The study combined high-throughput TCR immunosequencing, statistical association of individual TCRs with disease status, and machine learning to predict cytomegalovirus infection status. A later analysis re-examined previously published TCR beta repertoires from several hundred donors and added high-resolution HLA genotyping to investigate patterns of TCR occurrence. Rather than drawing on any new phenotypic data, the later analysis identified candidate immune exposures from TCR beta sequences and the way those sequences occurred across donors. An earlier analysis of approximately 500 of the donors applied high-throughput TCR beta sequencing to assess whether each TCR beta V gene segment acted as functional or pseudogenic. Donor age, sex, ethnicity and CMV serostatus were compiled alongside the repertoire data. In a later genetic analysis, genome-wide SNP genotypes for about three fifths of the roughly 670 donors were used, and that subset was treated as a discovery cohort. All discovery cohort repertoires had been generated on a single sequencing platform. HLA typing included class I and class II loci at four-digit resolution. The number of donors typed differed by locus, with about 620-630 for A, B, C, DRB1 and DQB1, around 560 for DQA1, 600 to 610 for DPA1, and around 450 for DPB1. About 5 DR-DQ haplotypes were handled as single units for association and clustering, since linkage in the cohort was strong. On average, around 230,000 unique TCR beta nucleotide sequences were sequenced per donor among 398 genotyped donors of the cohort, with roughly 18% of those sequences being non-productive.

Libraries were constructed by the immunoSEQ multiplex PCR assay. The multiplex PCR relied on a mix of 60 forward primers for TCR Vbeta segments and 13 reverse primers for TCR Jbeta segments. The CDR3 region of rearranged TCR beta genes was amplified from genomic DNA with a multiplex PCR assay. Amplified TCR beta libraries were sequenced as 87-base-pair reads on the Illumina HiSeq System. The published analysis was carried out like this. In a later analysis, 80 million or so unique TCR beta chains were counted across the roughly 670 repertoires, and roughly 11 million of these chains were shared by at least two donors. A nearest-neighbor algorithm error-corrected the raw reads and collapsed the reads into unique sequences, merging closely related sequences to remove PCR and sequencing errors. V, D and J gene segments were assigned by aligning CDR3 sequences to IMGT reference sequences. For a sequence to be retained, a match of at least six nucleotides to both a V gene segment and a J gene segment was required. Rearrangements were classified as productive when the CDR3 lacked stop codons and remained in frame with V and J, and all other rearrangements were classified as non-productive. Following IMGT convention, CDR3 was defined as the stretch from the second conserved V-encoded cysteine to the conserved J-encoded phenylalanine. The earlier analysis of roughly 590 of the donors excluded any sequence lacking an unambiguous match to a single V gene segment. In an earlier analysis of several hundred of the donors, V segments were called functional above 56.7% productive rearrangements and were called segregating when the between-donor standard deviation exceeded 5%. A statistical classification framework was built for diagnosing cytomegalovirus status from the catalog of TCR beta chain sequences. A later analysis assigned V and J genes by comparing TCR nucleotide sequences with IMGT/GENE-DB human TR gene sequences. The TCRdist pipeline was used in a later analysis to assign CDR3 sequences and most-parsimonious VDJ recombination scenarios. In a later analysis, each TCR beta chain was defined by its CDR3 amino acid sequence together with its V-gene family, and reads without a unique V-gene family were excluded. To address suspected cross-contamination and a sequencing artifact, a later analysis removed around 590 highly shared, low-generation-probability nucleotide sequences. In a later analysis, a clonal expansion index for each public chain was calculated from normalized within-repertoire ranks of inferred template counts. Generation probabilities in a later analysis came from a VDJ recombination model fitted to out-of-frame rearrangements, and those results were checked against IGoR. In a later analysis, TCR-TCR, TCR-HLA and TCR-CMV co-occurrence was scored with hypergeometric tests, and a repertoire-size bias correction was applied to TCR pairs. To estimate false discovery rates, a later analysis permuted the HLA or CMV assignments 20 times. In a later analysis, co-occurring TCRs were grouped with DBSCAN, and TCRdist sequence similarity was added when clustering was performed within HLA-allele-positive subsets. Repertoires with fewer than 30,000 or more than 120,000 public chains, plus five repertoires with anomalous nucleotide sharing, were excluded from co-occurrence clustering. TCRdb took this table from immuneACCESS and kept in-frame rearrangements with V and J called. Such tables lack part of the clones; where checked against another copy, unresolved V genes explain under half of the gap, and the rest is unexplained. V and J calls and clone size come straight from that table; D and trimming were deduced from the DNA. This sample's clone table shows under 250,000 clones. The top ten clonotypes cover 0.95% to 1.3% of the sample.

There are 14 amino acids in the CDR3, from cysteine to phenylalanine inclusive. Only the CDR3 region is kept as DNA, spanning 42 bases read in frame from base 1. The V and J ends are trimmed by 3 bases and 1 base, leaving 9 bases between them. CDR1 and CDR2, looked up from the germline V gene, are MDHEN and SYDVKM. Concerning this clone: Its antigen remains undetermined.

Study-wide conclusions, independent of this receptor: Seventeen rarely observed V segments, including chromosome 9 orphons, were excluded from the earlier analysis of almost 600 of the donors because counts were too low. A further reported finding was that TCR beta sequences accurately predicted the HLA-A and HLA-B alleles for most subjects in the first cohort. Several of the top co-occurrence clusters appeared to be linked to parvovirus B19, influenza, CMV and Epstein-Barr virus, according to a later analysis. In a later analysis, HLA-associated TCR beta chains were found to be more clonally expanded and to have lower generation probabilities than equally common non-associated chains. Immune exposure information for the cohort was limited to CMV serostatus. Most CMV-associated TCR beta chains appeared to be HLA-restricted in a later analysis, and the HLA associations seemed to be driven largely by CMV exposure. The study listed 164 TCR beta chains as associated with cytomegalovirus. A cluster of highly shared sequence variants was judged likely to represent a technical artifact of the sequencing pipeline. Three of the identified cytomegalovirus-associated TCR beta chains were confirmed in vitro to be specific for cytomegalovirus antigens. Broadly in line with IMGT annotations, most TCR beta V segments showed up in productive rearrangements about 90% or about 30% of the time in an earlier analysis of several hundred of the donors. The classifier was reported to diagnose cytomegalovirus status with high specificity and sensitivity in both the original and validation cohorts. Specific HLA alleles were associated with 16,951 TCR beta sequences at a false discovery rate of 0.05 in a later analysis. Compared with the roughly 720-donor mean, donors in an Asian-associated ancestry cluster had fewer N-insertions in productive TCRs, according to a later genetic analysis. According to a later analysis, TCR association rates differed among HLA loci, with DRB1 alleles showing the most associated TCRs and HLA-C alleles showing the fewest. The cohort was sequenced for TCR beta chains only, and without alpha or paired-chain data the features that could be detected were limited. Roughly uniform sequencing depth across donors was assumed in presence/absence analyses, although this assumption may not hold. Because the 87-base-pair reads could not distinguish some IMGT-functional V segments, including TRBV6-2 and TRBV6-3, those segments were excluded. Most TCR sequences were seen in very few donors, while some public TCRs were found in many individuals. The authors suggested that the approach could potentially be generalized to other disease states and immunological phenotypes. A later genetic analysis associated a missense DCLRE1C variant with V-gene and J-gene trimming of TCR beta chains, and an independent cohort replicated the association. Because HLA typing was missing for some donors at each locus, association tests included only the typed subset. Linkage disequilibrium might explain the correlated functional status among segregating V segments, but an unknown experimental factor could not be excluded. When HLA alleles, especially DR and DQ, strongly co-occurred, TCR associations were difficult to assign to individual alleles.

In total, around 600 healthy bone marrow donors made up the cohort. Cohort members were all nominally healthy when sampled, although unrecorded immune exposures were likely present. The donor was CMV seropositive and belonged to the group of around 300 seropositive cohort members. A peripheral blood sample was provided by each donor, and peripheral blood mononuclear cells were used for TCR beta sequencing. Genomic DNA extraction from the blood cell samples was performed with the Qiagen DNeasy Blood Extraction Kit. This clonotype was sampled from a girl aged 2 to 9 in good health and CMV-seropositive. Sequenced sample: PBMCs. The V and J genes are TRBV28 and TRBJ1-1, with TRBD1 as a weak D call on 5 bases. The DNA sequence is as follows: TGTGCCAGCAGTTTTACAGGCTCGAACACTGAAGCTTTCTTT. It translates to CASSFTGSNTEAFF.